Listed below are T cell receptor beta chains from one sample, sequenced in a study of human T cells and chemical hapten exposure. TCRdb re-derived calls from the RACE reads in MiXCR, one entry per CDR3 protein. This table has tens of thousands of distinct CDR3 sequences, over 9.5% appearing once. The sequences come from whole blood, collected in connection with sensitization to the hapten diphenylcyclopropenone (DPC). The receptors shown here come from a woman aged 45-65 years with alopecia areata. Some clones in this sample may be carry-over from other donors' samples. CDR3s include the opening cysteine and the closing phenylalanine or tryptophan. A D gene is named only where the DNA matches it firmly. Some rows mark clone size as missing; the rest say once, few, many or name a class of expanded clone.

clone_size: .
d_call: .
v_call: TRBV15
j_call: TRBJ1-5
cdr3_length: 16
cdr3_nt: TGTGCCACCAGCGGCCCCTTGGGGGTAAGCAATCAGCCCCAGCATTTT
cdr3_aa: CATSGPLGVSNQPQHF

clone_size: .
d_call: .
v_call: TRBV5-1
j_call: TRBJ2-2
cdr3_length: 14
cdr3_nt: TGCGCCAGCAGCTATGGTACCAACACCGGGGAGCTGTTTTTT
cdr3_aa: CASSYGTNTGELFF

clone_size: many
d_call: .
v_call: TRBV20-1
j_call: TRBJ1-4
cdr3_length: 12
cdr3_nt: TGCAGTGCTAGAGAGGGCGCAGTAAAACTGTTTTTT
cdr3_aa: CSAREGAVKLFF

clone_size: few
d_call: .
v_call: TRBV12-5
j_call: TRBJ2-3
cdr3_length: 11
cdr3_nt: TGTGCTAGTGGTAAGACAGATACGCAGTATTTT
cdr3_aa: CASGKTDTQYF

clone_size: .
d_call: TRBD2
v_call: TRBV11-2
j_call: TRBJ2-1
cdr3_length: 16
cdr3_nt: TGTGCCAGCAGCAAACTAGCGGGAGCCTCCTACAATGAGCAGTTCTTC
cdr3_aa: CASSKLAGASYNEQFF

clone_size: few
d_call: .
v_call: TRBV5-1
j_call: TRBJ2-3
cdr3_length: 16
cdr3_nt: TGCGCCAGCAGCTCCGGTTTGAGGGGCCAAACAGATACGCAGTATTTT
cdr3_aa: CASSSGLRGQTDTQYF

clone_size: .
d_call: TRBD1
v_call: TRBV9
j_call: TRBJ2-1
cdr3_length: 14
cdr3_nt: TGTGCCAGCAGCGTAGGACAGGGAAACAATGAGCAGTTCTTC
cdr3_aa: CASSVGQGNNEQFF

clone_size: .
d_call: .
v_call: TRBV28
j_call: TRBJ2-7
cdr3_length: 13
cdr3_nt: TGTGCCAGCAGTTTATGGGGAGCCTACGAGCAGTACTTC
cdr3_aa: CASSLWGAYEQYF

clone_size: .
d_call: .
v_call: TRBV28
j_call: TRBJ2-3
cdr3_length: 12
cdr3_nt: TGTGCCAGCAGTCCACACGGGGGTACGCAGTATTTT
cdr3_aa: CASSPHGGTQYF

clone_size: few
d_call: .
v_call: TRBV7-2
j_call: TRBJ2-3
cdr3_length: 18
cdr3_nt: TGTGCCAGCAGCTTATCCTCCGGTGGCTGGGCTTCCACAGATACGCAGTATTTT
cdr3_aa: CASSLSSGGWASTDTQYF

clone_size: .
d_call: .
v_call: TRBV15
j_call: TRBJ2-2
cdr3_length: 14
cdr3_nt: TGTGCCACCGCCCGGAAAGGGAACACCGGGGAGCTGTTTTTT
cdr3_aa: CATARKGNTGELFF

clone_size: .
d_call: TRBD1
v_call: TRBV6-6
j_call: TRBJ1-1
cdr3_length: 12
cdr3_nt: TGTGCCAGCAGTCCAGGGGGTGCTGAAGCTTTCTTT
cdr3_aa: CASSPGGAEAFF

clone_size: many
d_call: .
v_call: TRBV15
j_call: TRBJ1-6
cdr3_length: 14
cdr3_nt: TGTGCCACCAGCAGAGGGGGCAGTAATTCACCCCTCCACTTT
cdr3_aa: CATSRGGSNSPLHF

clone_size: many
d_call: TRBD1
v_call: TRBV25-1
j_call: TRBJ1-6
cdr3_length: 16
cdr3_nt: TGTGCCAGCAGTGATACGGGACAGCTTTATAATTCACCCCTCCACTTT
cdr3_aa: CASSDTGQLYNSPLHF

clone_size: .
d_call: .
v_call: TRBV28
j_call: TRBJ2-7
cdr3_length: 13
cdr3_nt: TGTGCCAGCTGCAGTTCTCCCATCTACGAGCAGTACTTC
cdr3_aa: CASCSSPIYEQYF

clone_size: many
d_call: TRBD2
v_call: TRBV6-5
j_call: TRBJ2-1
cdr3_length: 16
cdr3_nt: TGTGCCAGCAGCCGCGGGGCGGGGGTTTCCCACAATGAGCAGTTCTTC
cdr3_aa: CASSRGAGVSHNEQFF

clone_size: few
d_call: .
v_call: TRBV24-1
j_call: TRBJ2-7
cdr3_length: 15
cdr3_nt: TGTGCCACCAGTGACATAGCGTCTAAGCCCTACGAGCAGTACTTC
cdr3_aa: CATSDIASKPYEQYF

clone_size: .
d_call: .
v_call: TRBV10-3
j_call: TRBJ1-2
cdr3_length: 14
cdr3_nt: TGTGCCATCAGTGTCGGGGAGGCGAACTATGGCTACACCTTC
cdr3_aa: CAISVGEANYGYTF

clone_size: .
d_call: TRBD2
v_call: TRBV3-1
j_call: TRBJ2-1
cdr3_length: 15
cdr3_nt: TGTGCCAGCAGCCAAAGCGGGAGGGCCAGGAATGAGCAGTTCTTC
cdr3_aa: CASSQSGRARNEQFF

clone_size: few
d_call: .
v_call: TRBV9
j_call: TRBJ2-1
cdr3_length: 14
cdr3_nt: TGTGCCAGCAGCGTGGCGGGAATCAACAATGAGCAGTTCTTC
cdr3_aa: CASSVAGINNEQFF

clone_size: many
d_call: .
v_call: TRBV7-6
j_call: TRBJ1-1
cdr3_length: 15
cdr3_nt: TGTGCCAGCAGCTTAGCCCCGTCTATGAACACTGAAGCTTTCTTT
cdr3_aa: CASSLAPSMNTEAFF

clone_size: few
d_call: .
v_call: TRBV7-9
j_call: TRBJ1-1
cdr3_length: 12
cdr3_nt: TGTGCCAGCAGCTTAGGGGATAAAACAGCTTTCTTT
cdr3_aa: CASSLGDKTAFF

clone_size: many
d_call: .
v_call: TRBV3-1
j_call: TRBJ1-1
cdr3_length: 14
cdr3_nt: TGTGCCAGCAGGAACCGGGACATCCACGGTGAAGCTTTCTTT
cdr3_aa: CASRNRDIHGEAFF

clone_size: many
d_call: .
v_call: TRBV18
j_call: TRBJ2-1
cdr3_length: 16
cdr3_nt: TGTGCCAGCTCACCAATTACCACAGTAGGATGGAATGAGCAGTTCTTC
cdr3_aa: CASSPITTVGWNEQFF

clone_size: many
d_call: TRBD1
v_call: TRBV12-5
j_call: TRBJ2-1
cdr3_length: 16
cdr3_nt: TGTGCTAGTGGTTTGGGCGGACAGGGTAGAATGAGTGAGCAGTTCTTC
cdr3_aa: CASGLGGQGRMSEQFF

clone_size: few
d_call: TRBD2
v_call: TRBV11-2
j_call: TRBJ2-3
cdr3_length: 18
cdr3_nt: TGTGCCAGCAGCTTTGGACTAGCGGGAGGGCTTGGGGCAGATACGCAGTATTTT
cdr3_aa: CASSFGLAGGLGADTQYF